This is a list of T cell receptor beta chains from one sample in a study of regulatory T cells in long-lasting Graves disease. TCRdb analysed the multiplex PCR reads with MiXCR anew, one entry per CDR3 protein. This sample has approximately 350,000 distinct CDR3 sequences, with 12% found just once. This same sample was also part of a study on T cells in Graves' hyperthyroidism and ophthalmopathy.

Material: peripheral blood mononuclear cells (PBMCs), obtained at new diagnosis, from a patient treated with antithyroid drugs. The receptor source for this set is a woman between 18 and 29 years old with Graves disease. Each CDR3 is given with its conserved first and last residue. Expanded clones are given a class, and other clones once, few, many or no size at all.

many	TRBV6-5	TRBJ2-1	CASSYSRSGRSEQFF
few	TRBV28	TRBJ2-2	CASSRRGKMFF
many	TRBV5-1	TRBJ2-3	CASSFQGRPTVGSTDTQYF
-	TRBV7-2	TRBJ1-1	CASSRTRGLAGTEAFF
many	TRBV20-1	TRBJ1-1	CSARALKGTNTEAFF
-	TRBV19	TRBJ2-1	CASSISWILRPYNEQFF
many	TRBV12-3/TRBV12-4	TRBJ1-1	CASRDSFTEAFF
many	TRBV6-1	TRBJ1-1	CASRETGWGTEAFF
-	TRBV9	TRBJ2-3	CASSALSSEDTQYF
-	TRBV15	TRBJ2-5	CATSRGGVLTQYF
many	TRBV30	TRBJ2-1	CAWSSGIVSYNEQFF
-	TRBV14	TRBJ2-4	CASSQDFALLGKNIQYF
-	TRBV12-3/TRBV12-4	TRBJ1-4	CASSYTGSSEKLFF
many	TRBV5-1	TRBJ2-3	CASSSSGGSRTDTQYF
many	TRBV5-1	TRBJ1-2	CASSNREYDGYTF